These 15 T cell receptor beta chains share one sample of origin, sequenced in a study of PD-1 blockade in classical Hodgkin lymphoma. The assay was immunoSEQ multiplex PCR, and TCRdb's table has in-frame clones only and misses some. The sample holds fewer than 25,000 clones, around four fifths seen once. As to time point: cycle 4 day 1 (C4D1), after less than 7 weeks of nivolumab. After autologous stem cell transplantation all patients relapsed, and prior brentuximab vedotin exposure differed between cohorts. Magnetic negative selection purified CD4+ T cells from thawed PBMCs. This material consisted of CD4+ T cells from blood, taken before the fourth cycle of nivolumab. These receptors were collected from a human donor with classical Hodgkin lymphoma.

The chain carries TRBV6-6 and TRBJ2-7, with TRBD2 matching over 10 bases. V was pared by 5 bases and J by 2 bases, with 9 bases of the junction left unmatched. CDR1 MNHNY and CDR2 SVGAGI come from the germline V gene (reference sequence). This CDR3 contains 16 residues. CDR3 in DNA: TGTGCCAGCAGTCCCTCGGTGAGCGGGAGGGCCTACGAGCAGTACTTC. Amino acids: CASSPSVSGRAYEQYF.

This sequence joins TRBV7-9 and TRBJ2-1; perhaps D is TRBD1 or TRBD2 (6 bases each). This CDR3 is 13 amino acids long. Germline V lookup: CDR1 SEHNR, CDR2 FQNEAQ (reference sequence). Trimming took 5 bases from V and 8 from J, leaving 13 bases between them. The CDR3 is CASSGGLGYEQFF. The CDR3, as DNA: TGTGCCAGCAGCGGGGGGCTAGGGTATGAGCAGTTCTTC. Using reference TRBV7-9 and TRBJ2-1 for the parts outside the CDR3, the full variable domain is DTGVSQNPRHKITKRGQNVTFRCDPISEHNRLYWYRQTLGQGPEFLTYFQNEAQLEKSRLLSDRFSAERPKGSFSTLEIQRTEQGDSAMYLCASSGGLGYEQFFGPGTRLTVL.

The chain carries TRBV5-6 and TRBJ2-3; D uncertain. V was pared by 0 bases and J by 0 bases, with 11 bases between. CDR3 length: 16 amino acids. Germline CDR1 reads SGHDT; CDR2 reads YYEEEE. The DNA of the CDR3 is TGTGCCAGCAGCTTGGGGCCCACTTCTAGCACAGATACGCAGTATTTT. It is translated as CASSLGPTSSTDTQYF.

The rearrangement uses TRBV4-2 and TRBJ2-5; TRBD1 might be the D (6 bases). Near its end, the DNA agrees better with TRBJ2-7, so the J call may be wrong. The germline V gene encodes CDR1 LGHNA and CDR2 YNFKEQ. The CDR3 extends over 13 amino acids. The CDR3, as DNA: TGTGCCAGCAGCCGGGACATAGGCTACGAGCAGTACTTC. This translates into CASSRDIGYEQYF.

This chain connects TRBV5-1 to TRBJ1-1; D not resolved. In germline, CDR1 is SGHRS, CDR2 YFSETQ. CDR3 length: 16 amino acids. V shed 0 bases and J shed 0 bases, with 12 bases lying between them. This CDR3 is CASSLGLGNLNTEAFF. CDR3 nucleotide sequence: TGCGCCAGCAGCTTGGGTTTAGGGAACTTGAACACTGAAGCTTTCTTT.

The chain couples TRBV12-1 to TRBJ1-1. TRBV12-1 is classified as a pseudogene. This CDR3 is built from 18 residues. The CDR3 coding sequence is TGTGCCAGCAGCTACCCACCGCGGGTCAAGGGAGGGGACACTGAAGCTTTCTTT. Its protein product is CASSYPPRVKGGDTEAFF.

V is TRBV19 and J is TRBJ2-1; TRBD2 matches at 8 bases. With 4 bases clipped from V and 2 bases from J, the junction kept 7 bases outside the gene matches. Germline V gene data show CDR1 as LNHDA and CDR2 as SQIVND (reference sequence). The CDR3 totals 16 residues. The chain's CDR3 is CASSTSGSYTYNEQFF. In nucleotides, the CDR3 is TGTGCCAGTAGTACTAGCGGGTCCTACACCTACAATGAGCAGTTCTTC.

The CDR3 DNA follows: TGCGCCAGCAGCCCCGGGGAGGGACAGCTTAATGGCTACACCTTC. This sequence encodes CASSPGEGQLNGYTF. V and J are TRBV5-1 and TRBJ1-2; 7 bases align to TRBD1. Germline CDR1 and CDR2: SGHRS and YFSETQ. V dropped 4 bases and J dropped 6; count of bases not matched to a gene: 12. The CDR3 sequence is 15 residues long.

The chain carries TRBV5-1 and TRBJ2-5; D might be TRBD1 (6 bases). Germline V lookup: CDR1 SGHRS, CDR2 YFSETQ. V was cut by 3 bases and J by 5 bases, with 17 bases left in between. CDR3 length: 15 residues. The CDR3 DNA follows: TGCGCCAGCAGCTGGGACCCCGGGACATCGGAGACCCAGTACTTC. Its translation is CASSWDPGTSETQYF.

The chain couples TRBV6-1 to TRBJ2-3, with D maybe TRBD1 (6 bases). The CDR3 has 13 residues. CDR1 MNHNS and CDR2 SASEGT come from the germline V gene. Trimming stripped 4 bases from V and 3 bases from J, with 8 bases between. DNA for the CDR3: TGTGCCAGCAGTGGGACAGTAACAGATACGCAGTATTTT. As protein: CASSGTVTDTQYF.

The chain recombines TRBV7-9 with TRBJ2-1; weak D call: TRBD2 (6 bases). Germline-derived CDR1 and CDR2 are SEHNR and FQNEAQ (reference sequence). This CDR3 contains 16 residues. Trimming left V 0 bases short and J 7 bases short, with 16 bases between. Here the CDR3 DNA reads TGTGCCAGCAGCTTAGCGTCCGGGACTGGGGATAATGAGCAGTTCTTC. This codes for CASSLASGTGDNEQFF.

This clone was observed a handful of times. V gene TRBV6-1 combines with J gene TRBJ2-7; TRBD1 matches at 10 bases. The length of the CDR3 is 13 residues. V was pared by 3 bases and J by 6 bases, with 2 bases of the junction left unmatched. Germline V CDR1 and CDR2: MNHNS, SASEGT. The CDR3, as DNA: TGTGCCAGCAGTGAGGACAGGGGGACCGAGCAGTACTTC. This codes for CASSEDRGTEQYF.

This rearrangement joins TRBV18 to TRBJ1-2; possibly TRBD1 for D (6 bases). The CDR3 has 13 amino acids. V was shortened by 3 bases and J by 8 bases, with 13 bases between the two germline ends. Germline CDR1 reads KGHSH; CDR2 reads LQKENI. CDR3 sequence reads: CASSPIRGEGYTF. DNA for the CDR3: TGTGCCAGCTCACCCATCAGGGGCGAGGGCTACACCTTC.

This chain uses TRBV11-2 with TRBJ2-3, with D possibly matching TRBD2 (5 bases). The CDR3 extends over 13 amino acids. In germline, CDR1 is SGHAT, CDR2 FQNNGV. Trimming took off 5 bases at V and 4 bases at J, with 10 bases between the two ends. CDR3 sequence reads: CASSPGSPDTQYF. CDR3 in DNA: TGTGCCAGCAGCCCGGGGAGTCCAGATACGCAGTATTTT.

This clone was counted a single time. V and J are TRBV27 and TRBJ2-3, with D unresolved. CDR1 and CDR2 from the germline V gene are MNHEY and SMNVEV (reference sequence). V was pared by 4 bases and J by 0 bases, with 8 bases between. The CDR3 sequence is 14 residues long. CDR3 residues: CASSYTGSTDTQYF. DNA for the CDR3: TGTGCCAGCAGTTACACCGGAAGCACAGATACGCAGTATTTT.